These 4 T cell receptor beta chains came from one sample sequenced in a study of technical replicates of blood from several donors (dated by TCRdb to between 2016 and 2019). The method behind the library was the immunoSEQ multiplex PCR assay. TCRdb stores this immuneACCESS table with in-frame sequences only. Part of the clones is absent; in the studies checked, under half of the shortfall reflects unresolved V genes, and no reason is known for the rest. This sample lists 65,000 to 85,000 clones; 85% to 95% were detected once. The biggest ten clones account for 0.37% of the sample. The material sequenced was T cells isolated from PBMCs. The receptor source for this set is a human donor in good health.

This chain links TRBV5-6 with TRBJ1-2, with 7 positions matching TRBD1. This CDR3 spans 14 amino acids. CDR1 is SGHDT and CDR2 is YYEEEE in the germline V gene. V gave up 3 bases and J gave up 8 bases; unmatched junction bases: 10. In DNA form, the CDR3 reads TGTGCCAGCAGCTCAAGCAGGGGGAAGGAAGGCTACACCTTC. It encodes CASSSSRGKEGYTF.

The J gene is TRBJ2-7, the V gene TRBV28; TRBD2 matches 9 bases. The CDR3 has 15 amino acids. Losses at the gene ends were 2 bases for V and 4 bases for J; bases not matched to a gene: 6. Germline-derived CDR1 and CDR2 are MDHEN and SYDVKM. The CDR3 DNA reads TGTGCCAGCAGTTTACCTAGCGGGATGGTATACGAGCAGTACTTC. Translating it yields CASSLPSGMVYEQYF. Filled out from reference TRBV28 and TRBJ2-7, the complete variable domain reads DVKVTQSSRYLVKRTGEKVFLECVQDMDHENMFWYRQDPGLGLRLIYFSYDVKMKEKGDIPEGYSVSREKKERFSLILESASTNQTSMYLCASSLPSGMVYEQYFGPGTRLTVT.

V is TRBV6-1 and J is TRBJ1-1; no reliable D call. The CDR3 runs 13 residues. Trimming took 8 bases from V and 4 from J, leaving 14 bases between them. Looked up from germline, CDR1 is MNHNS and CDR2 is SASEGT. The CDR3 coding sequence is TGTGCCAGCCCCCCGGGGAGACGCACTGAAGCTTTCTTT. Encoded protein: CASPPGRRTEAFF.

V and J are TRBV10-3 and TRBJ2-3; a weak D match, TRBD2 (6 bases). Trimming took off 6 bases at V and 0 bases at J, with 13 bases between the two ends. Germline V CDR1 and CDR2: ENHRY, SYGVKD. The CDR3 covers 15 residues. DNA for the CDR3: TGTGCCATCAGCCTCACGGAGGGAAGCACAGATACGCAGTATTTT. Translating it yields CAISLTEGSTDTQYF.